The source of this TCR beta chain is a study of blood T cell repertoires in COVID-19. Study-wide context: Material from acute and convalescent COVID-19 was sourced from the United States, Italy and Spain. Sources were T cells, B-cell-depleted T cells, or PBMCs; the material itself was cDNA or gDNA.

This CDR3 comprises 16 residues. The V and J ends lost 4 bases and 0 bases respectively, with 16 bases between them. The germline CDR1 and CDR2 sequences are SGHNT and YYREEE (reference sequence). Per the original methods: Using reference gene primer amplification, nucleated cell counts were estimated. Method: immunoSEQ multiplex PCR; TCRdb's copy keeps in-frame clones and lacks some. V and J calls and clone size are those listed in that table; D and trimming were worked out from the DNA. This sample has more than 120,000 clones, with 80% to 90% found just once. The sequence was obtained from a woman aged 50 to 60 with acute or convalescent COVID-19. Sequences were obtained from peripheral blood. This rearrangement joins TRBV5-4 to TRBJ1-2; D is unresolved. CDR3 coding DNA: TGTGCCAGCAGCCCGGAGGGTCCGAGAGCTAACTATGGCTACACCTTC. It codes for CASSPEGPRANYGYTF.